A single TCR beta chain is shown here with its context. CDR1 and CDR2 (germline): SGDLS, YYNGEE. The CDR3 contains 18 residues. V was pared by 0 bases and J by 5 bases, with 11 bases of the junction left unmatched. This entry is derived from a study of blood T cell repertoires in COVID-19. Study overall: The analysed material was cDNA or gDNA that came from T cells, B-cell-depleted T cells, or PBMCs.

Original processing methods: Researchers report that nucleated cell counts were estimated from reference gene primer amplification. Sequenced by immunoSEQ multiplex PCR; TCRdb stores in-frame clones only, minus some. V and J calls and clone size are copied from that table; D and trimming were computed from the DNA. There are fewer than 65,000 clones in the sample; approximately 90% occur only once, and about 1.5% lies in the top ten. The receptor comes from a woman older than 75 with acute or convalescent COVID-19. Specimen: peripheral blood. The chain is built from TRBV9 and TRBJ2-1, with TRBD2 matching 10 bases. The chain's CDR3 is CASSVGSGRATTHNEQFF. DNA of the CDR3: TGTGCCAGCAGCGTAGGCAGCGGGAGGGCCACTACCCACAATGAGCAGTTCTTC.